The 18 T cell receptor beta chains below come from one sample, sequenced in a study of T cell changes during pregnancy in multiple sclerosis. Generated by immunoSEQ multiplex PCR, the TCRdb table keeps only in-frame clones and is missing some. The data contain 35,000 to 45,000 clones, 90% of them singletons. This specimen was peripheral blood, taken in the second trimester of pregnancy. The receptor set was obtained from a female donor in good health, enrolled as a control in a pregnancy study.

V gene TRBV9 combines with J gene TRBJ2-3; 10 bases line up with TRBD2. The CDR3 contains 15 residues. Trimming at V came to 1 base and at J to 5 bases, leaving 4 bases not matched to a gene. The germline V gene encodes CDR1 SGDLS and CDR2 YYNGEE. The CDR3 loop is CASSVLAGAQDTQYF. The CDR3 region has the DNA TGTGCCAGCAGCGTACTAGCGGGGGCTCAAGATACGCAGTATTTT.

V is TRBV29-1 and J is TRBJ2-7; D call uncertain. V lost 5 bases and J lost 5, with 7 bases in between. The CDR3 covers 10 residues. CDR1 is SQVTM, CDR2 ANQGSEA, per germline. This CDR3 reads CSVRVHEQYF. The CDR3 nucleotides read TGCAGCGTTCGGGTGCACGAGCAGTACTTC.

This chain links TRBV4-3 with TRBJ1-2; maybe TRBD1 (5 bases). The length of the CDR3 is 15 residues. Deletions cut 6 bases from V and 1 base from J, with 15 bases between. CDR1 is LGHNA, CDR2 YSLEER, per germline. CDR3 protein: CASSLTEQDNYGYTF. The CDR3 nucleotides are TGCGCCAGCAGTCTCACGGAACAGGATAACTATGGCTACACCTTC.

V and J are TRBV12-5 and TRBJ1-1, with 7 nucleotides matching TRBD1. The CDR3 spans 15 residues. Germline lookup yields CDR1 LGHNT and CDR2 FRNRAP. With 5 bases clipped from V and 0 bases from J, the junction kept 6 bases outside the gene matches. CDR3 coding DNA: TGTGCTAGTGGTACTCAGGACAGGTTGAACACTGAAGCTTTCTTT. Protein product: CASGTQDRLNTEAFF.

The V call is TRBV27, the J call TRBJ2-5, with 12 bases aligning to TRBD2. Germline V gene sequence: CDR1 MNHEY, CDR2 SMNVEV (reference sequence). The V and J ends lost 5 bases and 4 bases, in that order; junction bases with no gene match: 2. This CDR3 is built from 14 residues. The CDR3 loop reads CASSTGLAGETQYF. The CDR3 DNA sequence: TGTGCCAGCAGTACGGGACTAGCGGGAGAGACCCAGTACTTC.

This chain links TRBV19 with TRBJ1-2, with 11 bases matching TRBD1. Germline loops: CDR1 LNHDA, CDR2 SQIVND (reference sequence). The J segment lost 8 bases and the V segment lost 7 bases, leaving 6 bases of the junction unmatched. The CDR3 runs to 13 residues. CDR3 protein: CASTDRGRRGYTF. DNA for the CDR3: TGTGCCAGTACGGACAGGGGGCGTCGGGGCTACACCTTC.

This rearrangement joins TRBV27 to TRBJ1-1, with D possibly being TRBD1 (6 bases). The germline V gene encodes CDR1 MNHEY and CDR2 SMNVEV (reference sequence). This CDR3 has 15 amino acids. With 5 bases removed from V and 1 base from J, the gap between germline ends came to 14 bases. In nucleotides, the CDR3 is TGTGCCAGCAGTCCCCCGACAGGCGAGAACACTGAAGCTTTCTTT. This sequence encodes CASSPPTGENTEAFF.

This rearrangement joins TRBV6-5 to TRBJ1-1, with D tentatively TRBD1 (5 bases). From germline, CDR1 is MNHEY and CDR2 SVGAGI. The CDR3 contains 13 residues. V gave up 6 bases and J gave up 1 base, with 9 bases separating them. CDR3 coding DNA: TGTGCCAGCAGCTTGACAGCGAACACTGAAGCTTTCTTT. Translating gives CASSLTANTEAFF.

The chain carries TRBV2 and TRBJ2-1, with no clear D. Germline loops: CDR1 SNHLY, CDR2 FYNNEI. The CDR3 covers 11 residues. Trimming removed 5 bases at V and 7 bases at J, with 6 bases between. The CDR3 nucleotides are TGTGCCAGCAGTTTCATGAATGAGCAGTTCTTC. This sequence encodes CASSFMNEQFF.

The chain couples TRBV2 to TRBJ2-7; 10 nucleotides line up with TRBD1. J gave up 10 bases and V 6 bases, and 6 bases lay outside the gene matches. Germline V lookup: CDR1 SNHLY, CDR2 FYNNEI. There are 12 residues in the CDR3. The CDR3 DNA is TGTGCCAGCAGAGACGACAGGGGGCTCCAGTACTTC. This encodes CASRDDRGLQYF.

This clone showed up just once. This chain links TRBV7-6 with TRBJ2-1, with D possibly TRBD2 on 6 matching bases. The CDR3 is made up of 15 amino acids. The germline V gene has CDR1 SGHVS and CDR2 FNYEAQ. Trimming took off 4 bases at V and 0 bases at J, with 10 bases between the two ends. The CDR3 coding sequence is TGTGCCAGCAGCTCGGAGGGGTCCTCCTACAATGAGCAGTTCTTC. It codes for CASSSEGSSYNEQFF.

This clone was recorded once. CDR3 bases: TGTGCCAGCAGCCAGCAAAGCGGGGGGTATGATGAGCAGTTCTTC. Translating it yields CASSQQSGGYDEQFF. The chain recombines TRBV11-3 with TRBJ2-1; the match to TRBD2 covers 9 bases. CDR1 SGHNT and CDR2 YENEEA come from the germline V gene. The CDR3 runs to 15 residues. The V gene end was trimmed by 5 bases and the J gene end by 8 bases; junction bases not matched to a gene: 10.

The CDR3 spells CASSPPPGFNPGANVLTF. DNA for the CDR3: TGTGCCAGCTCACCACCTCCAGGGTTCAACCCTGGGGCCAACGTCCTGACTTTC. V gene TRBV18 combines with J gene TRBJ2-6; D may be TRBD1 (5 bases). Trimming pared 0 bases from V and 2 bases from J, leaving 14 bases between. From germline, CDR1 is KGHSH and CDR2 LQKENI. The length of the CDR3 is 18 residues.

CDR3 amino acids: CASSRTRGLAVIQETQYF. The CDR3 nucleotides read TGTGCCAGCAGCCGAACAAGGGGACTAGCGGTAATCCAAGAGACCCAGTACTTC. V gene TRBV25-1 combines with J gene TRBJ2-5; TRBD2 aligns across 11 bases. Trimming took 6 bases from V and 1 from J; bases not matched to a gene: 13. Germline values: CDR1 MGHDK, CDR2 SYGVNS. The CDR3 extends over 18 amino acids.

The rearrangement uses TRBV29-1 and TRBJ2-1, with a possible D match to TRBD2 (5 bases). V was shortened by 6 bases and J by 8 bases, with 11 bases between the two germline ends. In germline, CDR1 is SQVTM, CDR2 ANQGSEA. The CDR3 loop spans 11 amino acids. CDR3 in amino acids: CSVYSGDEQFF. CDR3 DNA sequence: TGCAGCGTCTACAGCGGCGATGAGCAGTTCTTC.

V and J are TRBV4-1 and TRBJ1-2; D unresolved. Germline V CDR1 and CDR2: MGHRA, YSYEKL. The germline V and J ends were trimmed by 1 base and 0 bases, with 9 bases remaining between them. CDR3 length: 15 residues. The CDR3 here is CASSQVRGANYGYTF. CDR3 DNA sequence: TGCGCCAGCAGCCAAGTACGTGGAGCTAACTATGGCTACACCTTC.

V usage is TRBV10-2 and J usage is TRBJ2-5; D remains unclear. The V end was cut by 0 bases, the J end by 5 bases, with 10 bases between. Germline loops: CDR1 WSHSY, CDR2 SAAADI. This CDR3 is 14 amino acids long. CDR3 DNA sequence: TGCGCCAGCAGTGAGTCGAGGCGTATGGAGACCCAGTACTTC. Protein product: CASSESRRMETQYF.

The chain uses TRBV7-2 and TRBJ1-2, with 9 bases matching TRBD1. Trimming cost V 3 bases and J 7 bases; bases outside gene matches: 6. Germline lookup yields CDR1 SGHTA and CDR2 FQGNSA. This CDR3 has 14 amino acids. CDR3 in DNA: TGTGCCAGCAGCTTTCTACAGGGGGCTTTTGGCTACACCTTC. It yields the protein CASSFLQGAFGYTF.